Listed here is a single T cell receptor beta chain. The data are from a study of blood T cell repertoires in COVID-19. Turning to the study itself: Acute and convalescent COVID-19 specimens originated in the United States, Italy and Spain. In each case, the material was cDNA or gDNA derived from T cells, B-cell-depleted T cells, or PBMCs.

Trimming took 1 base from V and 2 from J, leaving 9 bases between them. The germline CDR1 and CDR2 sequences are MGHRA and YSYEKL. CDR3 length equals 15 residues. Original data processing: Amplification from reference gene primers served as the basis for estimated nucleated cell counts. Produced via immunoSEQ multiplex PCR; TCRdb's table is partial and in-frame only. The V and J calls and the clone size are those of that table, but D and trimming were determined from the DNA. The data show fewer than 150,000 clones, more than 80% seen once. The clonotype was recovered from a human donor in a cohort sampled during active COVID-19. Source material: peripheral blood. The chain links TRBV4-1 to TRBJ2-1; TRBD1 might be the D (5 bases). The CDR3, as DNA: TGCGCCAGCAGCCAAGCAGGGTCGACCTACAATGAGCAGTTCTTC. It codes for CASSQAGSTYNEQFF.